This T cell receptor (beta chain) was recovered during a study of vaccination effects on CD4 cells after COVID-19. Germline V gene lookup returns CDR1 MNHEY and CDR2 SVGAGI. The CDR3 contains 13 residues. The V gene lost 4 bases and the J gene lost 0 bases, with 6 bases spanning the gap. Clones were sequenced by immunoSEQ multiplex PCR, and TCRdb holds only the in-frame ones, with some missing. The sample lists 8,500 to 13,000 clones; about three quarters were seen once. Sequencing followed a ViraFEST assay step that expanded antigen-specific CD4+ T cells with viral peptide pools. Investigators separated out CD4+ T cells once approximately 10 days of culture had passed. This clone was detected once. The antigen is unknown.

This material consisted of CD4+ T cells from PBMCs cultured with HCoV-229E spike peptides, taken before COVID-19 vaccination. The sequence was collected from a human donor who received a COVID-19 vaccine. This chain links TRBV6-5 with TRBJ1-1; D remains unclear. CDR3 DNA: TGTGCCAGCAGTTCCAGCATGAACACTGAAGCTTTCTTT. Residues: CASSSSMNTEAFF.